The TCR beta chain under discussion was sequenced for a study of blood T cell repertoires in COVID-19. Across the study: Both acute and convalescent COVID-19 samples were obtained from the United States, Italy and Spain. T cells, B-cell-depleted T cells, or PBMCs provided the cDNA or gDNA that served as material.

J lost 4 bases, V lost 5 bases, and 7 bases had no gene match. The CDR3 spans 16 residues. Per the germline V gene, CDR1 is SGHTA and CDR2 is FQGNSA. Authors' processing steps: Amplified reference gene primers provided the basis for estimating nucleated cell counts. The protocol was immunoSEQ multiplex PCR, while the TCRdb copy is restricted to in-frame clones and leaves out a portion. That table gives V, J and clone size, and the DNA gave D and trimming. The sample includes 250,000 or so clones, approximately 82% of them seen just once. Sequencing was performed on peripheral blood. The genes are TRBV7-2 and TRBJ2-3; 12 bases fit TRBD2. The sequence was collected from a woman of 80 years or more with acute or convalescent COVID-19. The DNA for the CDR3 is TGTGCCAGCAGCCCCCGGCTAGCGGGGGGGCCAGATACGCAGTATTTT. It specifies CASSPRLAGGPDTQYF.